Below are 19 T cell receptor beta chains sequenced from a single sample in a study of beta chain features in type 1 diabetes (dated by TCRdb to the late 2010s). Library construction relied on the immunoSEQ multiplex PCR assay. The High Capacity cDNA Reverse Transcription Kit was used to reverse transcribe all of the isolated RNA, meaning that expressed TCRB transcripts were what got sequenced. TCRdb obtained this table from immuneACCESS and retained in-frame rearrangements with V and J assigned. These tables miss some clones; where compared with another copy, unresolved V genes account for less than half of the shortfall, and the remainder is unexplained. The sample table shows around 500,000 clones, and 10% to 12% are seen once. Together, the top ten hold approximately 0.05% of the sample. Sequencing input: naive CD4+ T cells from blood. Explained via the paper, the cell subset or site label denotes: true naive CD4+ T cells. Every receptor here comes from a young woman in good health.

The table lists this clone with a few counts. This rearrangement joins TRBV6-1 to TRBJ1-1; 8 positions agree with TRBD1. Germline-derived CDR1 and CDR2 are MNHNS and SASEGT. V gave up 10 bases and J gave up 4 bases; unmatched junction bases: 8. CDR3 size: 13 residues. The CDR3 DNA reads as TGTGCCACCCGTGGACAGGGCGTCACTGAAGCTTTCTTT. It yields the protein CATRGQGVTEAFF.

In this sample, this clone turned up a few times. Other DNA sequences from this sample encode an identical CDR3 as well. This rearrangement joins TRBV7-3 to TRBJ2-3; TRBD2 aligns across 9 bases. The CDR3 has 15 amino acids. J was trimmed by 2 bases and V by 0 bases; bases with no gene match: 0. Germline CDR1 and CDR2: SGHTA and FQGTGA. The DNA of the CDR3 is TGTGCCAGCAGCTTAACGGGACTAGCCACAGATACGCAGTATTTT. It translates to CASSLTGLATDTQYF.

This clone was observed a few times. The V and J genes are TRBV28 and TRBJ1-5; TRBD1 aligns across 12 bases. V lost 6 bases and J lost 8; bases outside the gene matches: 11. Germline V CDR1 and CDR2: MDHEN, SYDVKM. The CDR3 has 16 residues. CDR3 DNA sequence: TGTGCCAGCAGGGGACAGGGGGCTCGGTCCACGGAGCCCCAGCATTTT. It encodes CASRGQGARSTEPQHF.

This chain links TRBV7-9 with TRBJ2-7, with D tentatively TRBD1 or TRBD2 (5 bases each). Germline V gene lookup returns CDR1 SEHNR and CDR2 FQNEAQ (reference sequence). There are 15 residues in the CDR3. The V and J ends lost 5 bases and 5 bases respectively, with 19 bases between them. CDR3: CASSPDRGLGDEQYV. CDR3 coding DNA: TGTGCCAGCAGCCCAGACAGAGGGCTAGGGGACGAGCAGTACGTC.

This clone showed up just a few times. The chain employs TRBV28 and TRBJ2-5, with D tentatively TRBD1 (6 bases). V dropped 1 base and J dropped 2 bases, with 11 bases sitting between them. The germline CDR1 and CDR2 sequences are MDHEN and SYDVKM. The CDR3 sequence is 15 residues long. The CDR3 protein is CASSLLGTSQETQYF. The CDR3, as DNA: TGTGCCAGCAGTTTATTAGGGACATCACAAGAGACCCAGTACTTC.

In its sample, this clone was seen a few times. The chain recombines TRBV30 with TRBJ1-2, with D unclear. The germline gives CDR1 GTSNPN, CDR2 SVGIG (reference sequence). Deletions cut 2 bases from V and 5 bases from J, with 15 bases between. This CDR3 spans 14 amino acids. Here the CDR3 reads CAWSLRRIAYGYTF. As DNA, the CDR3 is TGTGCCTGGAGTTTACGCAGGATCGCATATGGCTACACCTTC.

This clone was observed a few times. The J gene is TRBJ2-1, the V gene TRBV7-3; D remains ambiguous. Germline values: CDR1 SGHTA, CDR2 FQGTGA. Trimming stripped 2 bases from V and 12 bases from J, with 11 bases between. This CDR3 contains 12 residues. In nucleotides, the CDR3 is TGTGCCAGCAGCTTAGATGCTGACGTGCAGTTCTTC. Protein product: CASSLDADVQFF.

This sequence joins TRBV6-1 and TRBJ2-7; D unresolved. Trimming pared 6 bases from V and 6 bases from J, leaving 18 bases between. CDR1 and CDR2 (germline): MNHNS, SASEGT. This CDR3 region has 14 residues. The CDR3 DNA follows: TGTGCCAGCAGGAAGGAACGACGGGTAGGCGAGCAGTACGTC. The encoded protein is CASRKERRVGEQYV.

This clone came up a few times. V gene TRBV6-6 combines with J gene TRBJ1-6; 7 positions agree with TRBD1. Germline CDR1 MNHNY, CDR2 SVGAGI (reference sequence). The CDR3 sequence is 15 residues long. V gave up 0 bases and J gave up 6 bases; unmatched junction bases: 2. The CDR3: CASSYSKGANSPLHF. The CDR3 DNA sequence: TGTGCCAGCAGTTACTCAAAGGGGGCTAATTCACCCCTCCACTTT.

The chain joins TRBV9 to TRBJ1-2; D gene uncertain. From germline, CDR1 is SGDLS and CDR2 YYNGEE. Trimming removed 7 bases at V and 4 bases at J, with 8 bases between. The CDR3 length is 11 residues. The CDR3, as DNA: TGTGCCAGCGGGGAGGGCTATGGCTACACCTTC. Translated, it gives CASGEGYGYTF.

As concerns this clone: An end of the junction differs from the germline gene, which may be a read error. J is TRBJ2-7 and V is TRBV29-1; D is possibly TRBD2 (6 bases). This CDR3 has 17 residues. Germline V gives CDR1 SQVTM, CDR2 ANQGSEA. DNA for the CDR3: TGCAGCGGTGAAGTAGAGCGTCCCCGGGACGGGGGTGTCGAGCAGTACTTC. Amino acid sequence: CSGEVERPRDGGVEQYF.

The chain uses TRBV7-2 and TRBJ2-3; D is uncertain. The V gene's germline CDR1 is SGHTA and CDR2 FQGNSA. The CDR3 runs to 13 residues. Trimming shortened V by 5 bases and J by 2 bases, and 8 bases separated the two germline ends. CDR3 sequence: CASSPPPTDTQYF. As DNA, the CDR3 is TGTGCCAGCAGCCCCCCGCCCACAGATACGCAGTATTTT.

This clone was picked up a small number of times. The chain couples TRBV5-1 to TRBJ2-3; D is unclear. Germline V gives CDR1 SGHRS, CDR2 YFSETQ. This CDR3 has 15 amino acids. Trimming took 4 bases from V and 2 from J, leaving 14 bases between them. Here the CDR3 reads CASSRTQVFTDTQYF. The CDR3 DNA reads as TGCGCCAGCAGCCGAACTCAGGTTTTCACAGATACGCAGTATTTT.

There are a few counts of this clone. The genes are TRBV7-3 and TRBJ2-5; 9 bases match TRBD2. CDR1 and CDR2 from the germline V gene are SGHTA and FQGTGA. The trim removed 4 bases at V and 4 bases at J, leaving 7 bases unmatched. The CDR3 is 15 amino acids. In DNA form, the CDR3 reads TGTGCCAGCAGCTCCCTGGCGGGAGGGCCAGAGACCCAGTACTTC. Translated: CASSSLAGGPETQYF.

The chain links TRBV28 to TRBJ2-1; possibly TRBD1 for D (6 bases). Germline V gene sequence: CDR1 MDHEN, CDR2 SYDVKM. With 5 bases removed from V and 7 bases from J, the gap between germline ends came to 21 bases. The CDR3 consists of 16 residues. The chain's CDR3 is CASSERGWESENEQFF. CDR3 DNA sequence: TGTGCCAGCAGTGAAAGGGGGTGGGAAAGCGAAAATGAGCAGTTCTTC. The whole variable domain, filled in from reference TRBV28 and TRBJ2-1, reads DVKVTQSSRYLVKRTGEKVFLECVQDMDHENMFWYRQDPGLGLRLIYFSYDVKMKEKGDIPEGYSVSREKKERFSLILESASTNQTSMYLCASSERGWESENEQFFGPGTRLTVL.

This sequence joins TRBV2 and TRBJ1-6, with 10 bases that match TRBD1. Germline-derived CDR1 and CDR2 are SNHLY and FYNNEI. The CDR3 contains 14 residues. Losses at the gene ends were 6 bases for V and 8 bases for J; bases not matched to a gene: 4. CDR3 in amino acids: CASRSTGGYSPLHF. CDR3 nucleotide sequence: TGTGCCAGCAGGTCGACAGGGGGCTATTCACCCCTCCACTTT.

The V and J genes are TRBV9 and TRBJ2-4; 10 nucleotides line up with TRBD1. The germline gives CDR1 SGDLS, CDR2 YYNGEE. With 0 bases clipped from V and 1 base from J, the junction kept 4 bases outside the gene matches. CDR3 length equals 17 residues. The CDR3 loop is CASSVGRDRGAKNIQYF. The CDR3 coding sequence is TGTGCCAGCAGCGTAGGTAGGGACAGGGGCGCCAAAAACATTCAGTACTTC.

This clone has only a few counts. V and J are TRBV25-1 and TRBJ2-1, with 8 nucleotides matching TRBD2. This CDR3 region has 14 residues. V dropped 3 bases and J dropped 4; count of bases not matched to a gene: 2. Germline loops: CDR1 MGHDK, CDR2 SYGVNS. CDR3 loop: CASSDERGYNEQFF. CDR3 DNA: TGTGCCAGCAGTGACGAGCGGGGGTACAATGAGCAGTTCTTC.

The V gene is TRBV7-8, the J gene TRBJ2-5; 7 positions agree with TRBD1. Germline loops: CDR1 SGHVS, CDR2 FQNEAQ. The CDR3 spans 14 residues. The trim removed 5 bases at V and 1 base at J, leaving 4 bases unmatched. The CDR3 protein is CASSLRQGQETQYF. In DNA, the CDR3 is TGTGCCAGCAGCCTTCGACAGGGCCAAGAGACCCAGTACTTC.